The 27 T cell receptor beta chains given below trace back to one sample, sequenced in a study of CD8 T cells in ankylosing spondylitis. Overall study results and limits: Apparently characteristic of ankylosing spondylitis blood was a TCR beta motif (roughly eight highly homologous variants).

The antigens of these receptors remain unknown. MiXCR was run by TCRdb on the 5' RACE reads, yielding one entry per CDR3 protein. This table holds 350,000 or so distinct CDR3 sequences, 8% found once. The sample consisted of blood, either unsorted or a sorted T cell fraction (not recorded which). The receptors derive from a male donor with ankylosing spondylitis.

The chain employs TRBV4-3 and TRBJ2-2; no reliable D call. Between the trimmed V and J ends, which lost 3 bases and 4 bases, there was a span of 15 bases. Germline CDR1 and CDR2: LGHNA and YSLEER. The CDR3 totals 16 residues. CDR3 sequence reads: CASSQVNSVSTGELFF. In DNA form, the CDR3 reads TGCGCCAGCAGCCAGGTTAACAGTGTTAGCACCGGGGAGCTGTTTTTT.

The table lists this clonotype with a few counts. The rearrangement joins TRBV11-3 to TRBJ2-4; D not resolved. The CDR3 loop spans 14 amino acids. With 1 base removed from V and 1 base from J, the gap between germline ends came to 5 bases. The germline V gene has CDR1 SGHNT and CDR2 YENEEA. The CDR3 region has the DNA TGTGCCAGCAGCTTAGTTCGGGCCAAAAACATTCAGTACTTC. Its protein is CASSLVRAKNIQYF.

This clonotype has ten or more counts. J is TRBJ2-4 and V is TRBV3-1; maybe TRBD1 (5 bases). The CDR3 is made up of 14 amino acids. V was cut by 4 bases and J by 1 base, with 8 bases left in between. Germline values: CDR1 LGHDT, CDR2 YNNKEL (reference sequence). The CDR3 region is CASSPQGAKNIQYF. The CDR3 nucleotides are TGTGCCAGCAGCCCCCAGGGTGCCAAAAACATTCAGTACTTC.

Many counts were recorded for this clonotype. This chain connects TRBV5-1 to TRBJ2-3; 12 bases are shared with TRBD1. Germline CDR1 is SGHRS and CDR2 is YFSETQ. The CDR3 has 16 residues. J gave up 3 bases and V 5 bases, and 7 bases lay outside the gene matches. The CDR3, as DNA: TGCGCCAGCAGTACCCCGGGACAGGGGGCAACAGATACGCAGTATTTT. It encodes CASSTPGQGATDTQYF.

The chain carries TRBV5-1 and TRBJ2-7; 7 nucleotides agree with TRBD1. Germline V gene lookup returns CDR1 SGHRS and CDR2 YFSETQ. V was pared by 4 bases and J by 6 bases, with 13 bases of the junction left unmatched. The CDR3 consists of 15 residues. CDR3 protein: CASSPEPGQNAEQYF. Here the CDR3 DNA reads TGCGCCAGCAGCCCCGAGCCGGGACAGAATGCCGAGCAGTACTTC.

This clonotype appeared many times. The CDR3 DNA reads TGTGCCAGCAGCCCGTTAGCGGGAGAAAGGCATGAGCAGTTCTTC. The encoded protein is CASSPLAGERHEQFF. The chain recombines TRBV9 with TRBJ2-1; 9 bases line up with TRBD2. The V and J ends lost 4 bases and 8 bases, in that order; junction bases with no gene match: 10. Per germline, CDR1 SGDLS and CDR2 YYNGEE. This CDR3 is built from 15 residues.

This clonotype was counted many times. CDR3: CSARDGLAFSYEQYF. The CDR3 nucleotides read TGCAGTGCTAGAGATGGTCTAGCTTTCTCCTACGAGCAGTACTTC. The J gene is TRBJ2-7, the V gene TRBV20-1; maybe TRBD2 (5 bases). CDR3 length: 15 amino acids. Deletions cut 0 bases from V and 0 bases from J, with 12 bases between. CDR1 DFQATT and CDR2 SNEGSKA come from the germline V gene (reference sequence).

This chain joins TRBV20-1 and TRBJ2-7, with 11 nucleotides matching TRBD2. The CDR3 is 16 amino acids. The V gene end was trimmed by 2 bases and the J gene end by 3 bases; junction bases not matched to a gene: 9. The germline V gene has CDR1 DFQATT and CDR2 SNEGSKA (reference sequence). The CDR3 region has the DNA TGCAGTGCTAGAACCGGGCTAGCGGGAGGATTCTACGAGCAGTACTTC. Protein product: CSARTGLAGGFYEQYF.

This clonotype was detected many times. The DNA for the CDR3 is TGTGCCAGCAGCCACCCCTTAGGAAGAGGGGGTCTCCAAGAGACCCAGTACTTC. This encodes CASSHPLGRGGLQETQYF. This chain joins TRBV11-1 and TRBJ2-5; D possibly corresponds to TRBD1 (6 bases). The CDR3 spans 18 residues. The V gene lost 5 bases and the J gene lost 1 base, with 23 bases spanning the gap. CDR1 is SGHAT and CDR2 is FQDESV in the germline V gene (reference sequence).

This clonotype was seen at least ten times. The V and J genes are TRBV5-1 and TRBJ2-7; the D is unclear. Germline CDR1 reads SGHRS; CDR2 reads YFSETQ. The germline V and J ends were trimmed by 3 bases and 1 base, with 8 bases remaining between them. The length of the CDR3 is 13 residues. CDR3 DNA sequence: TGCGCCAGCAGCTATGACATATCCTACGAGCAGTACTTC. As protein: CASSYDISYEQYF.

This chain links TRBV5-1 with TRBJ2-1, with D possibly TRBD1 on 5 matching bases. This CDR3 is 16 amino acids long. Looked up from germline, CDR1 is SGHRS and CDR2 is YFSETQ. The ends were cut back, 4 bases at V and 1 base at J, with 15 bases in the middle. CDR3 nucleotide sequence: TGCGCCAGCAGCAGGGCAGGGCCAGAGTCCTACAATGAGCAGTTCTTC. Residues: CASSRAGPESYNEQFF.

The chain is built from TRBV5-1 and TRBJ2-2; D might be TRBD1 (5 bases). Germline CDR1 SGHRS, CDR2 YFSETQ. CDR3 length: 14 residues. The V gene lost 0 bases and the J gene lost 6 bases, with 9 bases spanning the gap. CDR3 region: CASSLVLGAGELFF. The CDR3 DNA reads as TGCGCCAGCAGCTTGGTTCTAGGGGCCGGGGAGCTGTTTTTT. The full variable domain, in which reference TRBV5-1 and TRBJ2-2 provide the parts outside the CDR3, is KAGVTQTPRYLIKTRGQQVTLSCSPISGHRSVSWYQQTPGQGLQFLFEYFSETQRNKGNFPGRFSGRQFSNSRSEMNVSTLELGDSALYLCASSLVLGAGELFFGEGSRLTVL.

This clonotype came up a few times. The V gene is TRBV6-1, the J gene TRBJ1-3, with a weak D call TRBD1 (6 bases). Germline lookup yields CDR1 MNHNS and CDR2 SASEGT. V was clipped by 7 bases and J by 6 bases, with 13 bases between them. CDR3 length equals 13 residues. Here the CDR3 DNA reads TGTGCCAGCACACGGGGGGCTAAAAACACCATATATTTT. Protein sequence: CASTRGAKNTIYF.

This clonotype was recorded many times. The chain has TRBV5-1 and TRBJ2-3; 9 nucleotides agree with TRBD2. This CDR3 spans 15 amino acids. With 4 bases clipped from V and 4 bases from J, the junction kept 7 bases outside the gene matches. Per germline, CDR1 SGHRS and CDR2 YFSETQ. CDR3 loop: CASSPGSGSADTQYF. DNA for the CDR3: TGCGCCAGCAGCCCCGGTAGCGGGAGTGCAGATACGCAGTATTTT.

The chain recombines TRBV20-1 with TRBJ2-7; perhaps TRBD2 as D (5 bases). CDR1 and CDR2 (germline): DFQATT, SNEGSKA (reference sequence). The CDR3 consists of 13 residues. V was clipped by 4 bases and J by 2 bases, with 12 bases between them. In nucleotides, the CDR3 is TGCAGTGCTATAAACCGGGGTCCCTACGAGCAGTACTTC. Its translation: CSAINRGPYEQYF.

The V and J genes are TRBV5-1 and TRBJ2-1; 11 bases line up with TRBD2. The length of the CDR3 is 16 residues. J gave up 4 bases and V 6 bases, and 9 bases lay outside the gene matches. Per the germline V gene, CDR1 is SGHRS and CDR2 is YFSETQ. The CDR3 DNA reads TGCGCCAGCAAAGGAGCGGGACTAGCGGCATACAATGAGCAGTTCTTC. It encodes CASKGAGLAAYNEQFF.

This clonotype was seen a few times. The genes are TRBV5-5 and TRBJ2-6, with D unclear. Trimming pared 6 bases from V and 0 bases from J, leaving 13 bases between. Germline CDR1 and CDR2: SGHKS and YYEKEE (reference sequence). The CDR3 is 16 amino acids. The CDR3 loop is CASTTIRTSGANVLTF. Written as DNA, the CDR3 is TGTGCCAGCACCACAATCAGAACCTCTGGGGCCAACGTCCTGACTTTC. Based on the CDR3 plus reference TRBV5-5 and TRBJ2-6, the full variable domain is DAGVTQSPTHLIKTRGQQVTLRCSPISGHKSVSWYQQVLGQGPQFIFQYYEKEERGRGNFPDRFSARQFPNYSSELNVNALLLGDSALYLCASTTIRTSGANVLTFGAGSRLTVL.

The chain uses TRBV4-2 and TRBJ2-3; TRBD2 agrees at 9 bases. The CDR3 totals 19 residues. Germline assignment: CDR1 LGHNA and CDR2 YNFKEQ. J was trimmed by 5 bases and V by 2 bases; bases with no gene match: 17. The CDR3 coding sequence is TGTGCCAGCAGCCAAAACAAAGCGGGAGGTAAAGGGGCAGGAGATACGCAGTATTTT. Translated: CASSQNKAGGKGAGDTQYF.

The chain is built from TRBV3-1 and TRBJ1-1; D gene unclear. Germline V gene data show CDR1 as LGHDT and CDR2 as YNNKEL (reference sequence). This CDR3 contains 12 residues. The V gene lost 1 base and the J gene lost 5 bases, with 5 bases spanning the gap. Here the CDR3 DNA reads TGTGCCAGCAGCCAAGTGGCTACTGAAGCTTTCTTT. The encoded protein is CASSQVATEAFF.

This clonotype showed up many times. The chain couples TRBV29-1 to TRBJ1-4; a weak D match, TRBD1 (5 bases). This CDR3 has 11 amino acids. In germline, CDR1 is SQVTM, CDR2 ANQGSEA. The CDR3 loop reads CTVFNEGKLFF. CDR3 DNA sequence: TGCACCGTCTTCAACGAGGGGAAACTGTTTTTT. The full variable domain, in which reference TRBV29-1 and TRBJ1-4 provide the parts outside the CDR3, is SAVISQKPSRDICQRGTSLTIQCQVDSQVTMMFWYRQQPGQSLTLIATANQGSEATYESGFVIDKFPISRPNLTFSTLTVSNMSPEDSSIYLCTVFNEGKLFFGSGTQLSVL.

This clonotype showed up just a few times. The J gene is TRBJ2-5, the V gene TRBV14; no firm D call. Trimming removed 1 base from V and 5 bases from J, with 5 bases in between. In germline, CDR1 is SGHDN, CDR2 FVKESK. The CDR3 is 12 residues long. The CDR3 bases are TGTGCCAGCAGCCAAGTCAGTGAGACCCAGTACTTC. As protein: CASSQVSETQYF. Supplemented by reference TRBV14 and TRBJ2-5, the full variable domain reads EAGVTQFPSHSVIEKGQTVTLRCDPISGHDNLYWYRRVMGKEIKFLLHFVKESKQDESGMPNNRFLAERTGGTYSTLKVQPAELEDSGVYFCASSQVSETQYFGPGTRLLVL.

J is TRBJ2-7 and V is TRBV28; TRBD2 is a possible D gene (5 bases). The CDR3 sequence is 11 residues long. Germline CDR1 MDHEN, CDR2 SYDVKM. V lost 8 bases to trimming and J lost 4 bases, with 9 bases between them. This chain's CDR3 is CASGKRYEQYF. CDR3 in DNA: TGTGCCAGCGGGAAGCGGTACGAGCAGTACTTC.

This clonotype was recorded a few times. The gene calls are TRBV3-1 and TRBJ2-5; TRBD1 is a possible D gene (5 bases). CDR1 and CDR2 (germline): LGHDT, YNNKEL (reference sequence). This CDR3 is 13 amino acids long. V lost 2 bases and J lost 4, with 8 bases in between. The CDR3 region is CASSQPGLETQYF. In DNA, the CDR3 is TGTGCCAGCAGCCAACCAGGGCTAGAGACCCAGTACTTC.

The genes are TRBV12-3 or TRBV12-4 and TRBJ1-2; D gene uncertain. The CDR3 is 15 residues long. V was trimmed by 2 bases and J by 3 bases, leaving 13 bases between them. The CDR3 nucleotides read TGTGCCAGCAGTTTAATGCAGGCCCATCACTATGGCTACACCTTC. Its translation: CASSLMQAHHYGYTF.

This clonotype appeared many times. This chain uses TRBV14 with TRBJ2-1, with D possibly being TRBD2 (6 bases). The CDR3 covers 18 residues. Germline values: CDR1 SGHDN, CDR2 FVKESK. Trimming cost V 2 bases and J 0 bases, with 17 bases left between them. CDR3 amino acids: CASSQLLGEGLSYNEQFF. DNA for the CDR3: TGTGCCAGCAGCCAACTACTTGGCGAGGGACTCTCCTACAATGAGCAGTTCTTC.

The chain combines TRBV5-4 with TRBJ2-3; D unresolved. This CDR3 is built from 16 residues. Germline V lookup: CDR1 SGHNT, CDR2 YYREEE (reference sequence). Trimming left V 2 bases short and J 1 base short, with 14 bases between. Here the CDR3 DNA reads TGTGCCAGCAGCTTAGGACCACCTCGGGGCACAGATACGCAGTATTTT. Encoded protein: CASSLGPPRGTDTQYF.

This clonotype was seen a handful of times. The chain employs TRBV5-1 and TRBJ2-1, with TRBD2 matching 8 bases. The ends lost 4 bases at V and 7 bases at J; junction bases unmatched: 13. Germline assignment: CDR1 SGHRS and CDR2 YFSETQ. This CDR3 region has 16 residues. This CDR3 reads CASSPEQREWVNEQFF. CDR3 coding DNA: TGCGCCAGCAGCCCGGAACAGCGGGAGTGGGTAAATGAGCAGTTCTTC.